One sample yielded the 32 T cell receptor beta chains listed below, sequenced in a study of blood T cell repertoires in COVID-19. Profiling relied on immunoSEQ multiplex PCR, and the TCRdb table lists in-frame clones only, not all of them. The sample comprises some 220,000 clones, about 83% of which are singletons, and 5.5% rests with the top ten. Sequencing was performed on peripheral blood. These receptors all stem from a human donor in a cohort sampled during active COVID-19.

The chain recombines TRBV2 with TRBJ1-1; the match to TRBD1 covers 8 bases. V was pared by 5 bases and J by 1 base, with 6 bases of the junction left unmatched. CDR3 length: 15 residues. CDR1 and CDR2 (germline): SNHLY, FYNNEI. The CDR3 loop is CASSFSRGQNTEAFF. DNA of the CDR3: TGTGCCAGCAGTTTTTCCAGGGGGCAGAACACTGAAGCTTTCTTT.

This clone was found once. The chain joins TRBV5-1 to TRBJ2-5; D is uncertain. V was shortened by 0 bases and J by 7 bases, with 4 bases between the two germline ends. The CDR3 spans 11 residues. Germline assignment: CDR1 SGHRS and CDR2 YFSETQ. This CDR3 is CASSLGGTQYF. In DNA form, the CDR3 reads TGCGCCAGCAGCTTGGGAGGGACCCAGTACTTC.

Regarding this clone: Other DNA sequences in the same sample also yield this CDR3. V is TRBV20-1 and J is TRBJ2-5; D uncertain. CDR3 length: 10 amino acids. V lost 5 bases to trimming and J lost 5 bases, with 6 bases between them. The germline CDR1 and CDR2 sequences are DFQATT and SNEGSKA (reference sequence). CDR3 in amino acids: CSAYQETQYF. For the CDR3, the DNA is TGCAGTGCTTATCAGGAGACCCAGTACTTC.

The chain recombines TRBV28 with TRBJ2-5, with D possibly matching TRBD2 (6 bases). V was cut by 7 bases and J by 2 bases, with 14 bases left in between. The germline gives CDR1 MDHEN, CDR2 SYDVKM. This CDR3 is built from 14 residues. CDR3 coding DNA: TGTGCCAGCAACCTAGGAGGGAATCAAGAGACCCAGTACTTC. Translated, it gives CASNLGGNQETQYF.

The chain recombines TRBV19 with TRBJ1-2; D remains unclear. The CDR3 spans 13 residues. Germline assignment: CDR1 LNHDA and CDR2 SQIVND (reference sequence). V lost 5 bases, J lost 8 bases, and 15 bases lay in between. For the CDR3, the DNA is TGTGCCAGTAGTGCCTGGGGAGCAGGAGGCTACACCTTC. Translated: CASSAWGAGGYTF.

This clone was seen a few times. The chain combines TRBV6-5 with TRBJ1-5; D not resolved. Germline V gives CDR1 MNHEY, CDR2 SVGAGI. With 0 bases removed from V and 0 bases from J, the gap between germline ends came to 6 bases. CDR3 length: 15 residues. The CDR3 sequence is CASSYSGDSNQPQHF. The CDR3 DNA reads TGTGCCAGCAGTTACTCTGGAGATAGCAATCAGCCCCAGCATTTT.

This chain uses TRBV30 with TRBJ1-6, with TRBD1 matching 7 bases. Looked up from germline, CDR1 is GTSNPN and CDR2 is SVGIG (reference sequence). The CDR3 covers 13 residues. After removal of 4 bases from V and 10 bases from J, the junction contained 7 bases not matched to a gene. The CDR3 DNA is TGTGCCTGGATGATACAGGGGAAGTCACCCCTCCACTTT. It yields the protein CAWMIQGKSPLHF.

The chain carries TRBV19 and TRBJ1-5, with D perhaps matching TRBD1 (5 bases). Germline V gene sequence: CDR1 LNHDA, CDR2 SQIVND (reference sequence). V shed 3 bases and J shed 4 bases, with 19 bases lying between them. The CDR3 is 17 residues long. CDR3 loop: CASSILQDDSVNQPQHF. The DNA of the CDR3 is TGTGCCAGTAGTATTTTGCAGGATGACAGCGTAAATCAGCCCCAGCATTTT.

The chain employs TRBV2 and TRBJ1-6; 7 bases align to TRBD1. The germline gives CDR1 SNHLY, CDR2 FYNNEI. The CDR3 contains 17 residues. Germline trimming cut 5 bases from V and 0 bases from J; bases unmatched to any gene: 7. The CDR3 DNA is TGTGCCAGCAGTCCACGGGACAGTAGCTCCTATAATTCACCCCTCCACTTT. It is translated as CASSPRDSSSYNSPLHF. Combining the CDR3 with reference TRBV2 and TRBJ1-6 gives the whole variable domain EPEVTQTPSHQVTQMGQEVILRCVPISNHLYFYWYRQILGQKVEFLVSFYNNEISEKSEIFDDQFSVERPDGSNFTLKIRSTKLEDSAMYFCASSPRDSSSYNSPLHFGNGTRLTVT.

The gene calls are TRBV5-4 and TRBJ2-1; maybe TRBD2 (6 bases). This CDR3 comprises 13 residues. Germline values: CDR1 SGHNT, CDR2 YYREEE (reference sequence). V was trimmed by 4 bases and J by 7 bases, leaving 12 bases between them. CDR3 amino acids: CASSGVLANEQFF. As DNA, the CDR3 is TGTGCCAGCAGCGGAGTGCTAGCGAATGAGCAGTTCTTC.

V is TRBV14 and J is TRBJ2-7; D possibly corresponds to TRBD2 (5 bases). Germline V gives CDR1 SGHDN, CDR2 FVKESK. Trimming pared 4 bases from V and 7 bases from J, leaving 11 bases between. The CDR3 is 12 residues long. The CDR3 region has the DNA TGTGCCAGCAGCCCCCGGGGTGGAGAGCAGTACTTC. It is translated as CASSPRGGEQYF. Complete variable domain (other parts from reference TRBV14 and TRBJ2-7): EAGVTQFPSHSVIEKGQTVTLRCDPISGHDNLYWYRRVMGKEIKFLLHFVKESKQDESGMPNNRFLAERTGGTYSTLKVQPAELEDSGVYFCASSPRGGEQYFGPGTRLTVT.

The V gene is TRBV4-2, the J gene TRBJ2-1; D remains ambiguous. The germline V gene has CDR1 LGHNA and CDR2 YNFKEQ. The V end lost 1 base, the J end lost 5 bases, and 12 bases lay between the germline ends. The CDR3 sequence is 15 residues long. CDR3 sequence: CASSQVSEHDNEQFF. In DNA form, the CDR3 reads TGTGCCAGCAGCCAAGTCTCAGAACACGACAATGAGCAGTTCTTC.

The count of this clone is one. This chain connects TRBV7-3 to TRBJ2-2, with 8 bases identical to TRBD1. Germline CDR1 is SGHTA and CDR2 is FQGTGA. After removal of 4 bases from V and 6 bases from J, the junction contained 1 base not matched to a gene. This CDR3 is 13 amino acids long. The CDR3 loop is CASSSTGAGELFF. DNA for the CDR3: TGTGCCAGCAGCTCGACAGGGGCCGGGGAGCTGTTTTTT.

This clone was observed a few times. This chain connects TRBV3-1 (or the pseudogene TRBV3-2) to TRBJ2-1, with TRBD2 matching over 7 bases. Germline CDR1 LGHDT, CDR2 YNNKEL (reference sequence). The CDR3 consists of 14 residues. Trimming removed 3 bases from V and 7 bases from J; junction bases left unmatched: 6. CDR3 protein: CASSQAGADNEQFF. The DNA of the CDR3 is TGTGCCAGCAGCCAGGCGGGAGCTGATAATGAGCAGTTCTTC.

The V call is TRBV7-3, the J call TRBJ1-1; perhaps TRBD1 as D (5 bases). This CDR3 has 13 amino acids. V was clipped by 5 bases and J by 2 bases, with 9 bases between them. Germline CDR1 is SGHTA and CDR2 is FQGTGA. The CDR3 sequence is CASSLDSNTEAFF. CDR3 nucleotides: TGTGCCAGCAGCCTCGACAGTAACACTGAAGCTTTCTTT.

The CDR3 is CASSLGHYEQYF. The CDR3 DNA reads as TGTGCCAGCAGCTTGGGCCACTACGAGCAGTACTTC. The chain employs TRBV14 and TRBJ2-7; D unresolved. The germline V gene has CDR1 SGHDN and CDR2 FVKESK. Trimming pared 5 bases from V and 3 bases from J, leaving 8 bases between. The CDR3 has 12 amino acids.

This chain uses TRBV11-2 with TRBJ2-6, with 10 positions matching TRBD2. The CDR3 has 18 residues. V lost 3 bases, J lost 0 bases, and 5 bases stayed unmatched. Germline V gene sequence: CDR1 SGHAT, CDR2 FQNNGV. The CDR3 is CASSFPSGGNSGANVLTF. In DNA form, the CDR3 reads TGTGCCAGCAGCTTTCCTAGCGGGGGTAACTCTGGGGCCAACGTCCTGACTTTC.

V and J are TRBV5-1 and TRBJ2-1, with TRBD2 identical over 10 bases. The CDR3 consists of 15 residues. Losses at the gene ends were 4 bases for V and 8 bases for J; bases not matched to a gene: 9. Germline assignment: CDR1 SGHRS and CDR2 YFSETQ. The CDR3 DNA sequence: TGCGCCAGCAGCAGCAGCCTAGCGGGAGAATATGAGCAGTTCTTC. Protein product: CASSSSLAGEYEQFF.

The chain has TRBV6-5 and TRBJ2-5, with a tentative D call TRBD1 (6 bases). Germline V CDR1 and CDR2: MNHEY, SVGAGI. The CDR3 has 13 residues. Trimming shortened V by 10 bases and J by 1 base, and 13 bases separated the two germline ends. CDR3 bases: TGTGCCAACCGACAGGACTTCCAAGAGACCCAGTACTTC. As protein: CANRQDFQETQYF.

This clone occurred a few times. The CDR3 loop reads CASSQDITGEKAFF. The CDR3 DNA is TGTGCCAGCAGCCAAGATATTACAGGGGAGAAAGCTTTCTTT. The chain combines TRBV4-2 with TRBJ1-1; 7 positions match TRBD1. The CDR3 totals 14 residues. V trimming: 0 bases; J trimming: 9 bases; junction bases outside the gene matches: 7. The germline CDR1 and CDR2 sequences are LGHNA and YNFKEQ.

This sequence joins TRBV11-2 and TRBJ1-1, with D unclear. The length of the CDR3 is 15 residues. V dropped 1 base and J dropped 1 base, with 10 bases sitting between them. CDR1 and CDR2 (germline): SGHAT, FQNNGV. The CDR3, as DNA: TGTGCCAGCAGCTTAGGACTTCCCCAGAACACTGAAGCTTTCTTT. It specifies CASSLGLPQNTEAFF.

The chain has TRBV6-6 and TRBJ1-5; D not certain. V shed 7 bases and J shed 4 bases, with 8 bases lying between them. Germline lookup yields CDR1 MNHNY and CDR2 SVGAGI (reference sequence). The CDR3 is 12 amino acids. Here the CDR3 reads CASNNPNQPQHF. As DNA, the CDR3 is TGTGCCAGCAACAATCCGAATCAGCCCCAGCATTTT.

DNA of the CDR3: TGTGCCATCAGTGAGGAGGAGACAGACCCTTATGGCTACACCTTC. As protein: CAISEEETDPYGYTF. The chain joins TRBV10-3 to TRBJ1-2; TRBD1 is a possible D gene (5 bases). Germline assignment: CDR1 ENHRY and CDR2 SYGVKD. The CDR3 loop spans 15 amino acids. V was clipped by 2 bases and J by 5 bases, with 15 bases between them.

This clone was counted a few times. This chain uses TRBV5-1 with TRBJ1-1, with D uncertain. Trimming removed 3 bases from V and 0 bases from J, with 15 bases in between. The CDR3 consists of 16 residues. CDR1 and CDR2 from the germline V gene are SGHRS and YFSETQ. The CDR3 region is CASSSEGPPMNTEAFF. The CDR3 bases are TGCGCCAGCAGCTCCGAGGGTCCACCAATGAACACTGAAGCTTTCTTT.

The chain couples TRBV30 to TRBJ2-7; D gene ambiguous. Germline V gives CDR1 GTSNPN, CDR2 SVGIG (reference sequence). V shed 0 bases and J shed 1 base, with 4 bases lying between them. This CDR3 spans 12 amino acids. CDR3 DNA sequence: TGTGCCTGGAGTGTACAGTCCTACGAGCAGTACTTC. Residues: CAWSVQSYEQYF.

V is TRBV30 and J is TRBJ2-2; D uncertain. Germline V lookup: CDR1 GTSNPN, CDR2 SVGIG (reference sequence). The length of the CDR3 is 13 residues. V shed 0 bases and J shed 5 bases, with 7 bases lying between them. Here the CDR3 DNA reads TGTGCCTGGAGTGTTTTTCGGACCGGGGAGCTGTTTTTT. This translates into CAWSVFRTGELFF.

The V call is TRBV5-4, the J call TRBJ2-5; 8 nucleotides match TRBD2. CDR1 and CDR2 (germline): SGHNT, YYREEE (reference sequence). This CDR3 has 15 amino acids. The V gene end was trimmed by 3 bases and the J gene end by 5 bases; junction bases not matched to a gene: 9. CDR3 coding DNA: TGTGCCAGCAGCTCACCGGGACTAGGGAAGGAGACCCAGTACTTC. Its translation is CASSSPGLGKETQYF.

The rearrangement uses TRBV27 and TRBJ2-1; 9 positions agree with TRBD2. CDR1 is MNHEY, CDR2 SMNVEV, per germline (reference sequence). The CDR3 contains 15 residues. The V gene end was trimmed by 5 bases and the J gene end by 2 bases; junction bases not matched to a gene: 4. CDR3 amino acids: CASSPSGNTYNEQFF. The CDR3 region has the DNA TGTGCCAGCAGTCCTAGCGGGAATACCTACAATGAGCAGTTCTTC.

V is TRBV7-9 and J is TRBJ1-1; TRBD1 aligns across 10 bases. CDR1 is SEHNR, CDR2 FQNEAQ, per germline (reference sequence). This CDR3 has 13 residues. Trimming took 6 bases from V and 3 from J; bases not matched to a gene: 1. Written as DNA, the CDR3 is TGTGCCAGCAGAGGACAGGGGGACACTGAAGCTTTCTTT. This encodes CASRGQGDTEAFF.

The chain links TRBV4-1 to TRBJ1-4, with 8 nucleotides matching TRBD1. CDR1 is MGHRA, CDR2 YSYEKL, per germline. Trimming cost V 3 bases and J 8 bases; bases outside gene matches: 8. CDR3 length: 15 residues. The CDR3 protein is CASSHLTGVGEKLFF. The CDR3 nucleotides read TGCGCCAGCAGCCACCTGACAGGGGTTGGCGAAAAACTGTTTTTT.

The rearrangement links TRBV19 to TRBJ1-5, with TRBD1 matching over 8 bases. The CDR3 has 17 amino acids. V shed 6 bases, J shed 0 bases, and the junction held 10 bases outside the gene matches. Germline V gene lookup returns CDR1 LNHDA and CDR2 SQIVND (reference sequence). This CDR3 reads CASRQGQALYSNQPQHF. In DNA form, the CDR3 reads TGTGCCAGTAGACAGGGACAGGCCCTTTATAGCAATCAGCCCCAGCATTTT.

The V and J genes are TRBV6-5 and TRBJ2-5; possibly TRBD2 for D (7 bases). Trimming removed 6 bases at V and 5 bases at J, with 13 bases between. In germline, CDR1 is MNHEY, CDR2 SVGAGI. CDR3 size: 13 residues. The CDR3 sequence: CASRVGGRETQYF. DNA for the CDR3: TGTGCCAGCAGGGTCGGGGGGCGCGAGACCCAGTACTTC.